One sample yielded the 9 T cell receptor beta chains listed below, sequenced in a study of cytomegalovirus exposure and HLA in healthy donors (dated by TCRdb to 2015 to 2018). The library was produced with the immunoSEQ multiplex PCR assay. A mixture of 60 forward primers for TCR Vbeta segments and 13 reverse primers for TCR Jbeta segments was used in the multiplex PCR. Not all clones reach the TCRdb copy of this immuneACCESS table, which keeps in-frame sequences only. Checked studies attribute under half of the gap to unresolved V genes and leave the rest unexplained. The sample yields approximately 120,000 clones; approximately 70% were counted once. Of the sample, approximately 5.5% falls within the top ten clones. The sample was PBMCs. Receptor source: a woman aged 70-85 years in good health and CMV-seropositive.

This sequence joins TRBV2 and TRBJ2-4; D gene uncertain. Germline lookup yields CDR1 SNHLY and CDR2 FYNNEI. The V end lost 2 bases, the J end lost 9 bases, and 17 bases lay between the germline ends. The CDR3 totals 15 residues. CDR3 in amino acids: CASSEYSSGNTIQYF. Written as DNA, the CDR3 is TGTGCCAGCAGTGAATATTCTAGTGGCAACACCATTCAGTACTTC.

The chain joins TRBV9 to TRBJ1-1; D remains unclear. Trimming took off 0 bases at V and 0 bases at J, with 9 bases between the two ends. This CDR3 comprises 15 residues. Per the germline V gene, CDR1 is SGDLS and CDR2 is YYNGEE. This CDR3 reads CASSVEQTMNTEAFF. The CDR3 DNA reads as TGTGCCAGCAGCGTAGAACAGACCATGAACACTGAAGCTTTCTTT. Full variable domain (rest looked up from reference TRBV9 and TRBJ1-1): DSGVTQTPKHLITATGQRVTLRCSPRSGDLSVYWYQQSLDQGLQFLIQYYNGEERAKGNILERFSAQQFPDLHSELNLSSLELGDSALYFCASSVEQTMNTEAFFGQGTRLTVV.

This clone has more than one count but fewer than ten. The CDR3 DNA reads TGTGCCAGCAGCTTCGGAGCGGGGGGAGCCTACGAGCAGTACTTC. Translation: CASSFGAGGAYEQYF. The chain employs TRBV7-9 and TRBJ2-7; 9 bases map to TRBD2. V lost 3 bases to trimming and J lost 2 bases; unmatched junction nucleotides: 5. The CDR3 runs to 15 residues. Germline-derived CDR1 and CDR2 are SEHNR and FQNEAQ (reference sequence).

The V gene is TRBV28, the J gene TRBJ2-5, with 7 bases identical to TRBD1. CDR3 length: 14 amino acids. Germline loops: CDR1 MDHEN, CDR2 SYDVKM. V was pared by 5 bases and J by 5 bases, with 8 bases of the junction left unmatched. The CDR3 is CASSPRGQAETQYF. CDR3 coding DNA: TGTGCCAGCAGTCCCCGCGGACAGGCGGAGACCCAGTACTTC. Full variable domain (missing parts from reference TRBV28 and TRBJ2-5): DVKVTQSSRYLVKRTGEKVFLECVQDMDHENMFWYRQDPGLGLRLIYFSYDVKMKEKGDIPEGYSVSREKKERFSLILESASTNQTSMYLCASSPRGQAETQYFGPGTRLLVL.

V gene TRBV30 combines with J gene TRBJ2-7; possibly TRBD2 for D (7 bases). The CDR3 spans 15 residues. CDR1 and CDR2 (germline): GTSNPN, SVGIG (reference sequence). Trimming left V 4 bases short and J 1 base short, with 17 bases between. The CDR3 spells CAWTHPGGPSYEQYF. In DNA, the CDR3 is TGTGCCTGGACCCACCCCGGGGGGCCTTCCTACGAGCAGTACTTC. The full variable domain, with the rest looked up from reference TRBV30 and TRBJ2-7, is SQTIHQWPATLVQPVGSPLSLECTVEGTSNPNLYWYRQAAGRGLQLLFYSVGIGQISSEVPQNLSASRPQDRQFILSSKKLLLSDSGFYLCAWTHPGGPSYEQYFGPGTRLTVT.

This chain links TRBV10-2 with TRBJ2-6; D possibly corresponds to TRBD2 (6 bases). The CDR3 is 17 residues long. V lost 3 bases, J lost 0 bases, and 12 bases lay in between. Germline CDR1 is WSHSY and CDR2 is SAAADI. Here the CDR3 DNA reads TGCGCCAGCAGTGACGGGACTTATCTCTCTGGGGCCAACGTCCTGACTTTC. It encodes CASSDGTYLSGANVLTF.

The rearrangement joins TRBV19 to TRBJ2-3, with 11 bases that match TRBD1. Trimming cost V 4 bases and J 5 bases; bases outside gene matches: 11. The CDR3 spans 17 residues. Germline CDR1 is LNHDA and CDR2 is SQIVND (reference sequence). CDR3 bases: TGTGCCAGTAGTACCCCCCACGGGACAGGGGGTGGAGATACGCAGTATTTT. This codes for CASSTPHGTGGGDTQYF.

The chain joins TRBV2 to TRBJ2-5; perhaps TRBD2 as D (5 bases). The germline gives CDR1 SNHLY, CDR2 FYNNEI. With 5 bases removed from V and 9 bases from J, the gap between germline ends came to 19 bases. The CDR3 has 14 amino acids. Written as DNA, the CDR3 is TGTGCCAGCAGTTTTCAACTAGGAGTGGAGGCCCAGTACTTC. This sequence encodes CASSFQLGVEAQYF.

Only one count was recorded for this clone. The J gene is TRBJ2-3, the V gene TRBV28; D gene ambiguous. This CDR3 has 12 residues. CDR1 MDHEN and CDR2 SYDVKM come from the germline V gene. V shed 3 bases and J shed 6 bases, with 7 bases lying between them. CDR3 amino acids: CASSFSVDTQYF. The DNA of the CDR3 is TGTGCCAGCAGTTTCAGTGTGGATACGCAGTATTTT.